One sample yielded the 21 T cell receptor beta chains listed below, sequenced in a study of T cells after yellow fever vaccination (dated by TCRdb to the late 2010s). The treatment or condition label here, explained by the study, means: live attenuated yellow fever vaccine strain. The library came from 5' RACE. Sequencing was performed on an Illumina NovaSeq 6000. TCRdb trimmed public reads at Q25 via fastp, called clones via MiXCR and kept in-frame beta chains. Each record represents a unique CDR3 protein, reported with the most common genes and DNA among its rows. In this sample the table shows hundreds of thousands of distinct CDR3 sequences, around 19% of which occur a single time. The ten largest clonotypes hold 15% to 20% of the sample. This specimen was PBMCs, taken before the yellow fever booster vaccination. Receptors were obtained from a man aged 18 to 35 who received the YFV17D yellow fever vaccine.

This clonotype was found a few times. This sequence joins TRBV2 and TRBJ2-2; 8 bases map to TRBD1. V gave up 8 bases and J gave up 3 bases; unmatched junction bases: 8. This CDR3 has 15 residues. The germline CDR1 and CDR2 sequences are SNHLY and FYNNEI. The chain's CDR3 is CASRDPGGDTGELFF. CDR3 in DNA: TGTGCCAGCCGAGATCCAGGGGGCGACACCGGGGAGCTGTTTTTT.

The table lists this clonotype with a few counts. The chain has TRBV27 and TRBJ2-3, with TRBD2 matching over 10 bases. V dropped 2 bases and J dropped 6; count of bases not matched to a gene: 8. There are 16 residues in the CDR3. CDR1 MNHEY and CDR2 SMNVEV come from the germline V gene (reference sequence). CDR3 nucleotide sequence: TGTGCCAGCAGTTTAACAAAGCGGGGGGGCCGGGATACGCAGTATTTT. Residues: CASSLTKRGGRDTQYF.

The rearrangement joins TRBV3-1 to TRBJ1-4, with unresolved D. The V gene's germline CDR1 is LGHDT and CDR2 YNNKEL (reference sequence). The V gene lost 4 bases and the J gene lost 0 bases, with 6 bases spanning the gap. This CDR3 comprises 14 residues. CDR3 nucleotide sequence: TGTGCCAGCAGCCCCAGGTCAACTAATGAAAAACTGTTTTTT. Translation: CASSPRSTNEKLFF.

In this sample, this clonotype turned up a few times. The V gene is TRBV6-2 or TRBV6-3, the J gene TRBJ2-3; no clear D. The germline V gene encodes CDR1 MNHEY and CDR2 SVGEGT. CDR3 length: 12 residues. Trimming pared 2 bases from V and 4 bases from J, leaving 4 bases between. The DNA for the CDR3 is TGTGCCAGCAGTTACATTCCAGATACGCAGTATTTT. The encoded protein is CASSYIPDTQYF.

This clonotype was seen only a few times. V usage is TRBV27 and J usage is TRBJ1-1; TRBD1 might be the D (6 bases). This CDR3 is 15 amino acids long. Per the germline V gene, CDR1 is MNHEY and CDR2 is SMNVEV (reference sequence). Trimming removed 4 bases from V and 7 bases from J, with 19 bases in between. The CDR3 sequence: CASSSVQGLPDEAFF. CDR3 DNA sequence: TGTGCCAGCAGTTCCGTACAGGGTTTGCCAGATGAAGCTTTCTTT.

This clonotype was picked up a small number of times. The chain recombines TRBV5-1 with TRBJ1-6; perhaps TRBD1 as D (5 bases). CDR3 length: 13 residues. The ends were cut back, 0 bases at V and 11 bases at J, with 9 bases in the middle. The V gene's germline CDR1 is SGHRS and CDR2 YFSETQ. The CDR3 loop reads CASSLDGGAPLHF. CDR3 DNA: TGCGCCAGCAGCTTGGATGGGGGGGCACCCCTCCACTTT.

The sample holds a few counts of this clonotype. The chain carries TRBV11-2 and TRBJ2-5; the match to TRBD1 covers 10 bases. J lost 5 bases, V lost 4 bases, and 7 bases had no gene match. Per the germline V gene, CDR1 is SGHAT and CDR2 is FQNNGV. The CDR3 runs 15 residues. The CDR3 is CASSYPGQGRETQYF. The CDR3, as DNA: TGTGCCAGCAGCTATCCGGGACAGGGGCGCGAGACCCAGTACTTC. Combining the CDR3 with reference TRBV11-2 and TRBJ2-5 gives the whole variable domain EAGVAQSPRYKIIEKRQSVAFWCNPISGHATLYWYQQILGQGPKLLIQFQNNGVVDDSQLPKDRFSAERLKGVDSTLKIQPAKLEDSAVYLCASSYPGQGRETQYFGPGTRLLVL.

This clonotype was recorded many times. The CDR3 DNA follows: TGCGCCAGCAGCTTGGAGGGACAGGGGGCTGATGAGCAGTACTTC. The encoded protein is CASSLEGQGADEQYF. The chain uses TRBV5-1 and TRBJ2-7; 12 bases fit TRBD1. The junction had 5 bases not matched to a gene; V was cut back by 0 bases and J by 7 bases. CDR1 is SGHRS, CDR2 YFSETQ, per germline. The CDR3 has 15 residues.

The V and J genes are TRBV6-6 and TRBJ1-5; TRBD1 aligns across 7 bases. The V segment lost 6 bases and the J segment 6 bases; nucleotides outside the gene matches: 2. Germline V gene sequence: CDR1 MNHNY, CDR2 SVGAGI (reference sequence). This CDR3 comprises 12 residues. This CDR3 reads CASSDRAQPQHF. CDR3 in DNA: TGTGCCAGCAGCGACAGGGCTCAGCCCCAGCATTTT.

The chain has TRBV11-2 and TRBJ1-6; D is possibly TRBD1 (5 bases). Germline lookup yields CDR1 SGHAT and CDR2 FQNNGV. V dropped 6 bases and J dropped 8 bases, with 17 bases sitting between them. The CDR3 sequence is 15 residues long. The CDR3 loop reads CASSWTWGPDSPLHF. CDR3 nucleotide sequence: TGTGCCAGCAGTTGGACCTGGGGCCCGGATTCACCCCTCCACTTT. The whole variable domain, filled in from reference TRBV11-2 and TRBJ1-6, reads EAGVAQSPRYKIIEKRQSVAFWCNPISGHATLYWYQQILGQGPKLLIQFQNNGVVDDSQLPKDRFSAERLKGVDSTLKIQPAKLEDSAVYLCASSWTWGPDSPLHFGNGTRLTVT.

This clonotype showed up many times. The CDR3 bases are TGTGCCAGCAGTTTAAATCACCCCGGGACAGATAATTCACCCCTCCACTTT. Protein product: CASSLNHPGTDNSPLHF. The rearrangement joins TRBV6-5 to TRBJ1-6, with 7 bases lining up with TRBD1. This CDR3 contains 17 residues. The trim removed 4 bases at V and 5 bases at J, leaving 11 bases unmatched. CDR1 and CDR2 (germline): MNHEY, SVGAGI.

There are a few counts of this clonotype. In DNA, the CDR3 is TGTGCCAGCAGCCCGGCCTGGGCCCAAGAGACCCAGTACTTC. This sequence encodes CASSPAWAQETQYF. The chain combines TRBV7-2 with TRBJ2-5; D is unresolved. Deletions cut 5 bases from V and 1 base from J, with 11 bases between. CDR3 size: 14 residues. Per germline, CDR1 SGHTA and CDR2 FQGNSA.

CDR3: CASSLAAGSEKLFF. The CDR3 DNA reads TGTGCCAGCAGCTTAGCGGCTGGGTCGGAAAAACTGTTTTTT. The rearrangement joins TRBV7-9 to TRBJ1-4; unclear D gene. Germline CDR1 reads SEHNR; CDR2 reads FQNEAQ (reference sequence). The CDR3 spans 14 residues. V was pared by 0 bases and J by 8 bases, with 10 bases between.

A few counts support this clonotype. The CDR3 nucleotides are TGTGCCAGCAGTCCTCCCTCGGAGGGGTTCTCCACTGAAGCTTTCTTT. Protein: CASSPPSEGFSTEAFF. The chain combines TRBV27 with TRBJ1-1; weak D call: TRBD1 (5 bases). The germline V gene has CDR1 MNHEY and CDR2 SMNVEV (reference sequence). This CDR3 is built from 16 residues. With 5 bases removed from V and 4 bases from J, the gap between germline ends came to 20 bases.

This clonotype was counted a few times. The V call is TRBV24-1, the J call TRBJ2-1; D unclear. In germline, CDR1 is KGHDR, CDR2 SFDVKD. The CDR3 loop spans 12 amino acids. V lost 4 bases and J lost 10, with 10 bases in between. The CDR3 DNA reads TGTGCCACCAGTGACCCGACGAAAGAGCAGTTCTTC. Encoded protein: CATSDPTKEQFF.

This clonotype was counted between two and nine times. CDR3 sequence (DNA): TGCAGTGCTCCGCCTGGGCGGCAAGAGACCCAGTACTTC. It codes for CSAPPGRQETQYF. The genes are TRBV20-1 and TRBJ2-5; D gene ambiguous. This CDR3 is 13 amino acids long. Trimming pared 5 bases from V and 2 bases from J, leaving 12 bases between. CDR1 is DFQATT, CDR2 SNEGSKA, per germline (reference sequence).

The chain recombines TRBV20-1 with TRBJ2-1; TRBD2 aligns across 9 bases. This CDR3 is 15 amino acids long. CDR1 and CDR2 from the germline V gene are DFQATT and SNEGSKA (reference sequence). The V and J ends lost 0 bases and 5 bases, in that order; junction bases with no gene match: 5. The CDR3: CSARDARGGHNEQFF. CDR3 DNA sequence: TGCAGTGCTAGAGATGCGCGGGGGGGCCACAATGAGCAGTTCTTC.

V usage is TRBV7-3 and J usage is TRBJ2-3, with 8 bases matching TRBD2. The CDR3 spans 17 residues. With V trimmed by 3 bases and J by 7 bases, 15 bases remained unmatched. CDR1 is SGHTA and CDR2 is FQGTGA in the germline V gene. The CDR3 reads CASSFINGGARGNTQYF. Written as DNA, the CDR3 is TGTGCCAGCAGCTTTATAAACGGGGGGGCCAGGGGAAATACGCAGTATTTT.

This clonotype was seen a handful of times. Written as DNA, the CDR3 is TGTGCCAGCAGTTCCCCAGGGACAGGGGGTCTCTACGAGCAGTACTTC. Residues: CASSSPGTGGLYEQYF. The chain combines TRBV28 with TRBJ2-7; 11 positions match TRBD1. The CDR3 covers 16 residues. Per germline, CDR1 MDHEN and CDR2 SYDVKM. Trimming at V came to 4 bases and at J to 3 bases, leaving 8 bases not matched to a gene.

This clonotype appeared a few times. The V and J genes are TRBV11-2 and TRBJ2-5, with 12 bases lining up with TRBD2. Trimming removed 6 bases from V and 0 bases from J; junction bases left unmatched: 2. Germline lookup yields CDR1 SGHAT and CDR2 FQNNGV. The CDR3 contains 15 residues. The CDR3 region is CASSGLAGYQETQYF. For the CDR3, the DNA is TGTGCCAGCAGTGGACTAGCGGGGTACCAAGAGACCCAGTACTTC.

In this sample, this clonotype turned up a few times. This CDR3 is CASSQEAGQSYEQYF. The CDR3 nucleotides read TGCGCCAGCAGCCAAGAAGCCGGCCAGAGCTACGAGCAGTACTTC. The V call is TRBV4-3, the J call TRBJ2-7; unclear D gene. CDR1 is LGHNA and CDR2 is YSLEER in the germline V gene. V was pared by 0 bases and J by 3 bases, with 12 bases between. The CDR3 runs 15 residues.